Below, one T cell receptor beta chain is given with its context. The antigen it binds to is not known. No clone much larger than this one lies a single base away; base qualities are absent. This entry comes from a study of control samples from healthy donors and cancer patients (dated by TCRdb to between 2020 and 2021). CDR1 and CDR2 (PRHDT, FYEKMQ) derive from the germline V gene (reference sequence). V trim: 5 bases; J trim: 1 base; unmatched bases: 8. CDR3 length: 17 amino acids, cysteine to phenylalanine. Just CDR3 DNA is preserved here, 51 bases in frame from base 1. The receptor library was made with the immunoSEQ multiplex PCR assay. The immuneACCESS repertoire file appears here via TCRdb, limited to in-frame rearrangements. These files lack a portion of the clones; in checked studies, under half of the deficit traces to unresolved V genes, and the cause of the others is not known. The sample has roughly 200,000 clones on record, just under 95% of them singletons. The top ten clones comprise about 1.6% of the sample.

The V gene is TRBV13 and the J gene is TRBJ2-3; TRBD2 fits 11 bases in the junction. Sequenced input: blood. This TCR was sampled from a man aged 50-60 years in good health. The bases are TGTGCCAGCAGCCAACTAGCGGGGGCAGACGGCACAGATACGCAGTATTTT. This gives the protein CASSQLAGADGTDTQYF. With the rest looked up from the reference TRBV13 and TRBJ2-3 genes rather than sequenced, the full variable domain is AAGVIQSPRHLIKEKRETATLKCYPIPRHDTVYWYQQGPGQDPQFLISFYEKMQSDKGSIPDRFSAQQFSDYHSELNMSSLELGDSALYFCASSQLAGADGTDTQYFGPGTRLTVL.